The 27 T cell receptor beta chains below were found in one sample sequenced in a study of blood T cell repertoires in COVID-19. Data came from immunoSEQ multiplex PCR; TCRdb stores just in-frame clones and leaves some out. The table includes roughly 360,000 clones, 75% to 90% detected once. Sequenced sample: PBMCs or T cells enriched from blood (not recorded which). Every receptor here comes from a woman in her forties or fifties who had recovered from COVID-19.

Points on this clone: Other DNA sequences of this sample code for an identical CDR3. This chain's CDR3 is CASSLERGSSYEQYF. The CDR3 nucleotides are TGTGCCAGCAGCTTAGAGAGGGGGTCCTCCTACGAGCAGTACTTC. The rearrangement links TRBV11-2 to TRBJ2-7; possibly TRBD1 for D (6 bases). Germline loops: CDR1 SGHAT, CDR2 FQNNGV. The CDR3 totals 15 residues. V lost 0 bases and J lost 0, with 9 bases in between.

The rearrangement uses TRBV29-1 and TRBJ1-2, with TRBD1 matching 12 bases. Germline CDR1 reads SQVTM; CDR2 reads ANQGSEA. This CDR3 is built from 17 residues. J was trimmed by 1 base and V by 5 bases; bases with no gene match: 11. The DNA of the CDR3 is TGCAGCGTTAAAACCCCGGGACAGGGGGCGTTTAACTATGGCTACACCTTC. It translates to CSVKTPGQGAFNYGYTF.

This clone is a singleton in its sample. This chain links TRBV11-2 with TRBJ1-5; the match to TRBD1 covers 9 bases. V gave up 5 bases and J gave up 4 bases; unmatched junction bases: 6. The CDR3 spans 15 residues. Germline values: CDR1 SGHAT, CDR2 FQNNGV. The CDR3 is CASSEGQGRNQPQHF. In DNA form, the CDR3 reads TGTGCCAGCAGCGAGGGACAGGGTAGAAATCAGCCCCAGCATTTT.

The rearrangement links TRBV2 to TRBJ2-1; TRBD2 matches 7 bases. This CDR3 comprises 15 residues. Germline assignment: CDR1 SNHLY and CDR2 FYNNEI. V was pared by 3 bases and J by 3 bases, with 5 bases of the junction left unmatched. The CDR3 bases are TGTGCCAGCAGTGATAAAGCGGGGCACTACAATGAGCAGTTCTTC. Amino acid sequence: CASSDKAGHYNEQFF.

This clone has just one count. This chain joins TRBV7-7 and TRBJ2-3, with 12 bases fitting TRBD2. CDR1 and CDR2 from the germline V gene are SSHAT and FNYEAQ (reference sequence). V shed 5 bases, J shed 7 bases, and the junction held 7 bases outside the gene matches. The CDR3 is 15 residues long. This CDR3 is CASSQGLAGTNTQYF. The CDR3 DNA follows: TGTGCCAGCAGCCAAGGACTAGCGGGAACAAATACGCAGTATTTT.

The genes are TRBV3-1 (or the pseudogene TRBV3-2) and TRBJ1-6; no clear D gene. Germline CDR1 is LGHDT and CDR2 is YNNKEL (reference sequence). The V end lost 1 base, the J end lost 8 bases, and 12 bases lay between the germline ends. There are 15 residues in the CDR3. The CDR3 bases are TGTGCCAGCAGCCAAGGGAGGGTAATGGATTCACCCCTCCACTTT. Translating it yields CASSQGRVMDSPLHF.

The rearrangement links TRBV5-4 to TRBJ2-5, with D uncertain. Germline V gene data show CDR1 as SGHNT and CDR2 as YYREEE (reference sequence). The CDR3 has 12 residues. V dropped 2 bases and J dropped 4 bases, with 6 bases sitting between them. The CDR3 loop reads CASSFWLETQYF. The CDR3 nucleotides are TGTGCCAGCAGCTTCTGGCTAGAGACCCAGTACTTC.

The V and J genes are TRBV7-3 and TRBJ2-1; 13 nucleotides match TRBD2. Germline V lookup: CDR1 SGHTA, CDR2 FQGTGA. Trimming at V came to 2 bases and at J to 5 bases, leaving 12 bases not matched to a gene. This CDR3 is built from 19 residues. The CDR3 loop reads CASSLYGTSGVLIDNEQFF. CDR3 DNA sequence: TGTGCCAGCAGCTTATATGGGACTAGCGGGGTTTTAATCGACAATGAGCAGTTCTTC.

The rearrangement uses TRBV7-2 and TRBJ2-3, with D possibly being TRBD2 (6 bases). V lost 5 bases, J lost 3 bases, and 18 bases lay in between. The CDR3 is 16 amino acids. Germline values: CDR1 SGHTA, CDR2 FQGNSA. CDR3 sequence (DNA): TGTGCCAGCAGCGGGGGGACGGCCGGGACTACAGATACGCAGTATTTT. As protein: CASSGGTAGTTDTQYF.

This clone was counted once. As DNA, the CDR3 is TGTGCCAGCAGCCCCAGCGGGACTGGAAACACCATATATTTT. It is translated as CASSPSGTGNTIYF. V and J are TRBV2 and TRBJ1-3; unclear D gene. The CDR3 length is 14 residues. Germline-derived CDR1 and CDR2 are SNHLY and FYNNEI. V was clipped by 6 bases and J by 2 bases, with 11 bases between them.

Of note for this clone: One end of the junction does not line up with germline, which may come from a read error. The V gene is TRBV7-8, the J gene TRBJ2-2, with 10 bases fitting TRBD2. The CDR3 is 16 amino acids. CDR1 and CDR2 (germline): SGHVS, FQNEAQ. CDR3 sequence reads: CASSSQAGGNAGELFF. For the CDR3, the DNA is TGTGCCAGCAGCTCCCAAGCGGGAGGGAACGCCGGGGAGCTGTTTTTT.

The chain links TRBV7-2 to TRBJ1-5, with TRBD1 as a possible D gene (5 bases). Germline CDR1 and CDR2: SGHTA and FQGNSA. This CDR3 comprises 15 residues. V was cut by 7 bases and J by 7 bases, with 20 bases left in between. The CDR3 here is CASTPGGEVAQPQHF. CDR3 sequence (DNA): TGTGCCAGCACCCCGGGGGGGGAGGTTGCCCAGCCCCAGCATTTT.

The V gene is TRBV5-4, the J gene TRBJ2-3; 8 bases agree with TRBD2. CDR3 length: 15 residues. V dropped 2 bases and J dropped 1; count of bases not matched to a gene: 3. Germline V gives CDR1 SGHNT, CDR2 YYREEE (reference sequence). CDR3 residues: CASSFSGGGTDTQYF. CDR3 in DNA: TGTGCCAGCAGCTTCTCGGGGGGGGGCACAGATACGCAGTATTTT.

The chain employs TRBV10-3 and TRBJ1-2; perhaps TRBD1 as D (5 bases). CDR3 size: 14 residues. The V and J ends lost 3 bases and 8 bases respectively, with 16 bases between them. Germline V gene sequence: CDR1 ENHRY, CDR2 SYGVKD. The CDR3 sequence is CAISEERGPLGYTF. As DNA, the CDR3 is TGTGCCATCAGTGAAGAAAGGGGCCCCCTCGGCTACACCTTC.

The V call is TRBV10-3, the J call TRBJ1-1, with D hard to call. From germline, CDR1 is ENHRY and CDR2 SYGVKD. Between the trimmed V and J ends, which lost 10 bases and 1 base, there was a span of 13 bases. This CDR3 has 13 residues. CDR3 bases: TGTGCCACCGTACAGCCACCGAACACTGAAGCTTTCTTT. Translating it yields CATVQPPNTEAFF.

The rearrangement joins TRBV21-1 to TRBJ2-7; the table's D gene call, TRBD2, was not cross checked with the DNA. TRBV21-1 is a pseudogene segment. The CDR3 sequence is 19 residues long. CDR3 sequence: CASSKDGGNRLAGAYEQYF. CDR3 coding DNA: TGTGCCAGCAGCAAAGATGGAGGGAACCGCTTAGCGGGAGCCTACGAGCAGTACTTC.

The V and J genes are TRBV19 and TRBJ1-5, with 7 bases lining up with TRBD1. The CDR3 sequence is 16 residues long. With 5 bases clipped from V and 1 base from J, the junction kept 8 bases outside the gene matches. Germline V gene sequence: CDR1 LNHDA, CDR2 SQIVND (reference sequence). CDR3 coding DNA: TGTGCCAGTAGTCCCCAGGGGGGCTTGAGCAATCAGCCCCAGCATTTT. Its translation is CASSPQGGLSNQPQHF.

The chain uses TRBV3-1 (or the pseudogene TRBV3-2) and TRBJ2-7; 8 bases agree with TRBD2. Germline V gives CDR1 LGHDT, CDR2 YNNKEL (reference sequence). The junction had 14 bases not matched to a gene; V was cut back by 8 bases and J by 5 bases. CDR3 length equals 15 residues. The CDR3 loop is CASSVAGTLRNEQYF. The CDR3 DNA reads as TGTGCCAGCTCCGTAGCGGGAACCCTCAGGAACGAGCAGTACTTC.

This rearrangement joins TRBV30 to TRBJ1-5; tentative D call: TRBD1 (6 bases). Germline assignment: CDR1 GTSNPN and CDR2 SVGIG (reference sequence). V gave up 2 bases and J gave up 1 base, with 6 bases separating them. The CDR3 runs 13 residues. CDR3 nucleotides: TGTGCCTGGAGTAGGGGGAGCAATCAGCCCCAGCATTTT. It translates to CAWSRGSNQPQHF.

This chain connects TRBV2 to TRBJ2-7, with 12 positions matching TRBD2. The CDR3 has 12 amino acids. Germline assignment: CDR1 SNHLY and CDR2 FYNNEI. V lost 9 bases to trimming and J lost 5 bases; unmatched junction nucleotides: 2. The CDR3 DNA is TGTGCCAGTCGACTAGCGGGAGACGAGCAGTACTTC. Translation: CASRLAGDEQYF.

V is TRBV30 and J is TRBJ1-1; no reliable D call. CDR1 and CDR2 (germline): GTSNPN, SVGIG (reference sequence). V lost 2 bases to trimming and J lost 3 bases, with 13 bases between them. This CDR3 comprises 14 residues. This chain's CDR3 is CAWSYSSKYTEAFF. Here the CDR3 DNA reads TGTGCCTGGAGTTACTCCTCCAAATACACTGAAGCTTTCTTT.

This clone was seen once. The V call is TRBV5-5, the J call TRBJ1-5; D may be TRBD1 (6 bases). V was cut by 4 bases and J by 7 bases, with 12 bases left in between. This CDR3 spans 13 amino acids. The V gene's germline CDR1 is SGHKS and CDR2 YYEKEE (reference sequence). The CDR3 region is CASSLTGSQPQHF. CDR3 bases: TGTGCCAGCAGCCTGACAGGATCGCAGCCCCAGCATTTT.

This clone has only a few counts. J is TRBJ1-2 and V is TRBV11-2; the D gene is possibly TRBD1 (6 bases). Germline lookup yields CDR1 SGHAT and CDR2 FQNNGV. This CDR3 is 15 amino acids long. V was pared by 1 base and J by 4 bases, with 13 bases between. CDR3 in amino acids: CASSLVVGGGYGYTF. The DNA for the CDR3 is TGTGCCAGCAGCTTAGTAGTTGGGGGCGGCTATGGCTACACCTTC.

This clone showed up just a few times. This chain joins TRBV3-1 (or the pseudogene TRBV3-2) and TRBJ2-3; 10 bases line up with TRBD2. After removal of 1 base from V and 4 bases from J, the junction contained 11 bases not matched to a gene. This CDR3 is 18 amino acids long. Germline assignment: CDR1 LGHDT and CDR2 YNNKEL (reference sequence). This chain's CDR3 is CASSQGRASGGGSDTQYF. The CDR3, as DNA: TGTGCCAGCAGCCAAGGTCGGGCTAGCGGGGGAGGGTCAGATACGCAGTATTTT.

The V call is TRBV7-2, the J call TRBJ1-2, with D possibly being TRBD1 (5 bases). V was trimmed by 6 bases and J by 2 bases, leaving 13 bases between them. The length of the CDR3 is 14 residues. Germline loops: CDR1 SGHTA, CDR2 FQGNSA. In DNA, the CDR3 is TGTGCCAGCAGAAATCGAGCAGGGAACTATGGCTACACCTTC. Its protein is CASRNRAGNYGYTF.

V is TRBV7-3 and J is TRBJ2-1; D is possibly TRBD2 (6 bases). The CDR3 has 13 amino acids. Deletions cut 3 bases from V and 9 bases from J, with 12 bases between. CDR1 SGHTA and CDR2 FQGTGA come from the germline V gene. DNA for the CDR3: TGTGCCAGCAGCTTGCCAGGGACTGGTGAGCAGTTCTTC. It yields the protein CASSLPGTGEQFF. Full variable domain (missing parts from reference TRBV7-3 and TRBJ2-1): GAGVSQTPSNKVTEKGKYVELRCDPISGHTALYWYRQSLGQGPEFLIYFQGTGAADDSGLPNDRFFAVRPEGSVSTLKIQRTERGDSAVYLCASSLPGTGEQFFGPGTRLTVL.

This clone occurred once. V and J are TRBV4-3 and TRBJ2-2; possible D gene TRBD1, 6 bases. Trimming stripped 0 bases from V and 7 bases from J, with 12 bases between. Germline loops: CDR1 LGHNA, CDR2 YSLEER. CDR3 length: 15 residues. CDR3 sequence reads: CASSQDHRAGGELFF. For the CDR3, the DNA is TGCGCCAGCAGCCAAGATCACAGGGCCGGCGGGGAGCTGTTTTTT.